A selection of T cell receptor beta chains follows, all from one sample in a study of blood T cells in healthy people across ages. TCRdb re-derived calls from the 5' RACE reads in MiXCR, one entry per CDR3 protein. The sample carries roughly 700,000 distinct CDR3 sequences, approximately 25% recorded once. These data are also associated with another study on T cells of mothers and their children.

The sample taken for sequencing was blood. These receptors all stem from a boy aged 5-17 years in good health. Both conserved end residues are part of each CDR3. D genes are given only for firm matches. Clone size, where shown, is once, few, many, or a class for clones that have expanded.

d_call,j_call,clone_size,cdr3_length,v_call,cdr3_nt,cdr3_aa
.,TRBJ2-3,few,13,TRBV2,TGTGCCAATTCACTAGAGAGGACAGATACGCAGTATTTT,CANSLERTDTQYF
.,TRBJ2-5,few,13,TRBV7-9,TGTGCCAGCAGCTCGAACGGGGCAGAGACCCAGTACTTC,CASSSNGAETQYF
.,TRBJ2-7,.,15,TRBV28,TGTGCCAGCACTTATGCCACATCCGCCTCCTACGAGCAGTACTTC,CASTYATSASYEQYF
TRBD1,TRBJ2-4,.,16,TRBV6-2/TRBV6-3,TGTGCCAGCAGGACCACCCTCCAGGGACAGTTGAACATTCAGTACTTC,CASRTTLQGQLNIQYF
.,TRBJ1-1,.,16,TRBV5-1,TGCGCCAGCAGCCCCCAACCGGGGCAGGGGAACACTGAAGCTTTCTTT,CASSPQPGQGNTEAFF
.,TRBJ1-2,.,15,TRBV5-5,TGTGCCAGCAGCTTGGGGGGGGTAGCGATGTACGGCTACACCTTC,CASSLGGVAMYGYTF
TRBD1,TRBJ1-2,few,13,TRBV20-1,TGCAGTGCGACCGGGACAGGGGGCTCGGGCTACACCTTC,CSATGTGGSGYTF
.,TRBJ2-7,.,15,TRBV6-5,TGTGCCAGCAGTCCCGGTGGGGGACCCTCCTACGAGCAGGACTTC,CASSPGGGPSYEQDF
.,TRBJ2-7,few,13,TRBV7-9,TGTGCCAGCAGCCCAACAGGGTCCCTCGAGCAGTACTTC,CASSPTGSLEQYF
TRBD1,TRBJ2-7,few,14,TRBV24-1,TGTGCCACCAGTGATTCGGACAGGTTCTACGAGCAGTACTTC,CATSDSDRFYEQYF
.,TRBJ2-7,.,12,TRBV6-5,TGTGCCAGCAGATCGCCCGCATACGAGCAGTACTTC,CASRSPAYEQYF
.,TRBJ1-4,.,14,TRBV29-1,TGCAGCGTTGAGGACGCGACGGCGGGAGAAAAACTGTTTTTT,CSVEDATAGEKLFF
.,TRBJ2-4,.,15,TRBV5-1,TGCGCCAGCAGCTTGGACGGGGCAACGGGGAACATTCAGTACTTC,CASSLDGATGNIQYF
.,TRBJ2-6,.,13,TRBV4-1,TGCGCCAGCAGCCTCGGGGCACCTCCCGTCCTGACTTTC,CASSLGAPPVLTF
.,TRBJ2-7,few,14,TRBV7-9,TGTGCCAGCAGCTTAGTTGGACAAGACTACGAGCAGTACTTC,CASSLVGQDYEQYF
.,TRBJ1-4,few,15,TRBV12-3/TRBV12-4,TGTGCCAGCAGGCCCCCGGGGGGGTGGGATGAAAAACTGTTTTTT,CASRPPGGWDEKLFF
.,TRBJ1-5,.,14,TRBV7-9,TGTGCCAGCAGCATAACGGGGGGTGGTCAGCCCCAGCATTTT,CASSITGGGQPQHF
TRBD1,TRBJ2-7,.,13,TRBV24-1,TGTGCCACCAGTGATCTCACAGGGGACGAGCAGTACTTC,CATSDLTGDEQYF
.,TRBJ1-5,.,15,TRBV15,TGTGCCACCAGCAGAGATGTGGGGGGCGGACAGCCCCAGCATTTT,CATSRDVGGGQPQHF
TRBD1,TRBJ1-4,.,16,TRBV20-1,TGCAGTGCTAGAGCAGGGGGATATGCAACTAATGAAAAACTGTTTTTT,CSARAGGYATNEKLFF
.,TRBJ2-7,.,15,TRBV27,TGTGCCAGCAGGTTGGGCGGGGAAAGCTCCTACGAGCAGTACTTC,CASRLGGESSYEQYF
.,TRBJ2-7,few,9,TRBV4-2,TGTGCCAGCAGGGACAAGCAGTACTTC,CASRDKQYF
.,TRBJ2-1,.,13,TRBV7-7,TGTGCTAGCAGCCAAATTGGGCTCGACGAGCAGTTCTTC,CASSQIGLDEQFF
.,TRBJ1-1,few,15,TRBV4-3,TGCGCCAGCAGCCAAGATGGGAGGCCGGGCACTGAAGCTTTCTTT,CASSQDGRPGTEAFF
TRBD1,TRBJ1-5,few,16,TRBV28,TGTGCCAGCAGTTTACTTCAGGGGGCTAGCAATCAGCCCCAGCATTTT,CASSLLQGASNQPQHF
.,TRBJ2-3,.,16,TRBV24-1,TGTGCCACCAGTGACCCACGGGAGATGGTGACAGATACGCAGTATTTT,CATSDPREMVTDTQYF
.,TRBJ2-7,.,14,TRBV5-4,TGTGCCAGCAGCCCTAATGGGGATCGATACGAGCAGTACTTC,CASSPNGDRYEQYF
.,TRBJ2-2,few,14,TRBV14,TGTGCCAGCAGCCCTTACTCCCTCACCGGGGAGCTGTTTTTT,CASSPYSLTGELFF
.,TRBJ2-3,.,12,TRBV3-1,TGTGCCAGCAGCCAACCACAAGATACACAGTATTTT,CASSQPQDTQYF
.,TRBJ1-1,few,14,TRBV29-1,TGCAGCGTTGAAAGGCGACAGATGAACACTGAAGCTTTCTTT,CSVERRQMNTEAFF
.,TRBJ2-3,few,14,TRBV5-6,TGTGCCAGCAGCAGACAGTCTCGCACAGATACGCAGTATTTT,CASSRQSRTDTQYF
.,TRBJ2-7,once,14,TRBV19,TGTGCCAGTAGTATGGGGGCGGCCTCCTGCGAGCAGTACTTC,CASSMGAASCEQYF
TRBD2,TRBJ2-1,few,15,TRBV12-3/TRBV12-4,TGTGCCAGCAGTCTCCCCGGGACTAGCAACAATGAGCAGTTCTTC,CASSLPGTSNNEQFF
.,TRBJ2-7,.,14,TRBV2,TGTGCCAGCAGGAATCAAGGACCGGGCTACGAGCAGTACTTC,CASRNQGPGYEQYF
.,TRBJ2-3,.,16,TRBV12-3/TRBV12-4,TGTGCCAGCAGTCCCCCCTCGATAGGGAGCACAGATACGCAGTATTTT,CASSPPSIGSTDTQYF
.,TRBJ2-2,.,16,TRBV4-3,TGCGCCAGCAGCCTACTGCTGTGGCCGGGTGCCGGGGAGCTGTTTTTT,CASSLLLWPGAGELFF
TRBD1,TRBJ2-1,.,14,TRBV13,TGTGCCAGTGACCGGGACAGGGGTTACAATGAGCAGTTCTTC,CASDRDRGYNEQFF
.,TRBJ1-2,.,14,TRBV7-2,TGTGCCAGCAGCTTAGACAGGGTTTACTATGGCTACACCTTC,CASSLDRVYYGYTF
TRBD2,TRBJ2-2,.,20,TRBV5-1,TGCGCCAGCAGCCCTGGGACTAGCGGGGGCCGTCGCTTAAACACCGGGGAGCTGTTTTTT,CASSPGTSGGRRLNTGELFF
.,TRBJ1-2,few,16,TRBV12-3/TRBV12-4,TGTGCCAGCAAACGGGACACCGCGACCTCTAACTATGGCTACACCTTC,CASKRDTATSNYGYTF
.,TRBJ1-1,few,15,TRBV6-2/TRBV6-3,TGTGCCAGCAGCGACAGGTCTCCTATGAACACTGAAGCTTTCTTT,CASSDRSPMNTEAFF
.,TRBJ1-6,.,13,TRBV7-9,TGTGCCAGCAGCTTAGACAAGGATTCACCCCTCCACTTT,CASSLDKDSPLHF
TRBD1,TRBJ1-5,few,16,TRBV7-9,TGTGCCAGCAGCTACCCGGGACAGGGACATAATCAGCCCCAGCATTTT,CASSYPGQGHNQPQHF
TRBD2,TRBJ2-3,.,16,TRBV3-1,TGTGCCAGCAGCATACGGGACTATAAACTCACAGATACGCAGTATTTT,CASSIRDYKLTDTQYF
.,TRBJ2-1,.,13,TRBV6-4,TGTGCCAGCAGTGACGGGCTAGAGAATGAGCAGTTCTTC,CASSDGLENEQFF
TRBD1,TRBJ1-2,.,16,TRBV7-2,TGTGCCAGCAGCTCTATTACGGGACAGGGGGCGCGAGGCTACACCTTC,CASSSITGQGARGYTF